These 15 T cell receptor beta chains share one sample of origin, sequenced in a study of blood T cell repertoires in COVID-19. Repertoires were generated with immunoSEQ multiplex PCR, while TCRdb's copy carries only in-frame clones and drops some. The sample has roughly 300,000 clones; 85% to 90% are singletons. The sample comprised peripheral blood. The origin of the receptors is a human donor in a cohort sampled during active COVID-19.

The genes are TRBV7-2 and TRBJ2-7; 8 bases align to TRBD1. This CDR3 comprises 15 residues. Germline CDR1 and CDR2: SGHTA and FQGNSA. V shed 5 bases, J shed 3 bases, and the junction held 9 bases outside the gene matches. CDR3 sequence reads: CASSPGTGGFYEQYF. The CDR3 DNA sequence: TGTGCCAGCAGCCCGGGGACAGGAGGATTCTACGAGCAGTACTTC.

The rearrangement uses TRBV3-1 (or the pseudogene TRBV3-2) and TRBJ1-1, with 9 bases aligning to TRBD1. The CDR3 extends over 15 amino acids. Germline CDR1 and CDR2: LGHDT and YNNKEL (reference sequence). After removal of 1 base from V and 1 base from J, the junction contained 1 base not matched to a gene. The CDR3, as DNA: TGTGCCAGCAGCCAAGCGACAGGGGGGAACACTGAAGCTTTCTTT. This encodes CASSQATGGNTEAFF.

Here the CDR3 DNA reads TGTGCCAGCTCACCACGGGGGCTAGCGGGTTCCTACAATGAGCAGTTCTTC. This sequence encodes CASSPRGLAGSYNEQFF. The J gene is TRBJ2-1, the V gene TRBV18; 8 bases are a match to TRBD2. The junction had 6 bases not matched to a gene; V was cut back by 1 base and J by 1 base. CDR3 length: 17 amino acids. Germline V lookup: CDR1 KGHSH, CDR2 LQKENI.

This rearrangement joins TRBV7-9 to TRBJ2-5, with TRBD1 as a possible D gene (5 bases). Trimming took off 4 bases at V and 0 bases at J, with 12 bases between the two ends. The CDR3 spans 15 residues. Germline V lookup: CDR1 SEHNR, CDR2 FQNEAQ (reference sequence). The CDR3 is CASSSRSGNQETQYF. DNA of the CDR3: TGTGCCAGCAGCTCCCGGTCAGGGAACCAAGAGACCCAGTACTTC.

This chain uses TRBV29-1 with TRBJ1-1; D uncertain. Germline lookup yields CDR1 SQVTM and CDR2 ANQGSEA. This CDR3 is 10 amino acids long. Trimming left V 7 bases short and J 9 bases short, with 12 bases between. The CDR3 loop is CSGYRGKAFF. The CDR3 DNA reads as TGCAGCGGTTACAGAGGGAAAGCTTTCTTT.

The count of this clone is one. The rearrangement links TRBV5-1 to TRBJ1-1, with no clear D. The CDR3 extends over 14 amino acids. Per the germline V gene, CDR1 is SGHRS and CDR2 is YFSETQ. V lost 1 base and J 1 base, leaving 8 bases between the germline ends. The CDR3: CASSLYEGNTEAFF. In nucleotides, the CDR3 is TGCGCCAGCAGCTTGTATGAGGGGAACACTGAAGCTTTCTTT. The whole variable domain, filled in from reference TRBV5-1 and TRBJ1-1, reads KAGVTQTPRYLIKTRGQQVTLSCSPISGHRSVSWYQQTPGQGLQFLFEYFSETQRNKGNFPGRFSGRQFSNSRSEMNVSTLELGDSALYLCASSLYEGNTEAFFGQGTRLTVV.

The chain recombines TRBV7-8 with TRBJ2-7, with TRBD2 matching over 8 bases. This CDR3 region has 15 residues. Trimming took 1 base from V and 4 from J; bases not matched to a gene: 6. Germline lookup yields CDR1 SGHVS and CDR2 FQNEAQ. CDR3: CASSLGGSGVYEQYF. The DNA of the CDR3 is TGTGCCAGCAGCTTAGGGGGTAGCGGGGTGTACGAGCAGTACTTC. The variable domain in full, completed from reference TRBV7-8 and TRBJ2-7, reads GAGVSQSPRYKVAKRGQDVALRCDPISGHVSLFWYQQALGQGPEFLTYFQNEAQLDKSGLPSDRFFAERPEGSVSTLKIQRTQQEDSAVYLCASSLGGSGVYEQYFGPGTRLTVT.

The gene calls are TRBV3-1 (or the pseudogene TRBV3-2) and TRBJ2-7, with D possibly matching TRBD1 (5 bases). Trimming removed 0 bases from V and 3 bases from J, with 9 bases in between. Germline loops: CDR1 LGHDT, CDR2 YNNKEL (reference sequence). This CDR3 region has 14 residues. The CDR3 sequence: CASSQEGHYYEQYF. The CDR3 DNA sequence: TGTGCCAGCAGCCAAGAAGGACATTACTACGAGCAGTACTTC.

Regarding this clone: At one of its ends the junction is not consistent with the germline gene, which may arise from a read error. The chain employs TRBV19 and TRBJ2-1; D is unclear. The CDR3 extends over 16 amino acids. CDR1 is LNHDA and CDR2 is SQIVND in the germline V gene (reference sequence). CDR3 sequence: CASSILSAASNNEQFF. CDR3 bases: TGTGCCAGTAGTATTCTATCGGCGGCCTCCAACAATGAGCAGTTCTTC.

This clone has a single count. As DNA, the CDR3 is TGTGCCAGTAGTATAGCGGGACTAAACTACGAGCAGTACTTC. Its translation: CASSIAGLNYEQYF. V gene TRBV19 combines with J gene TRBJ2-7; 7 nucleotides agree with TRBD2. The CDR3 totals 14 residues. The germline V gene has CDR1 LNHDA and CDR2 SQIVND (reference sequence). V lost 1 base to trimming and J lost 3 bases; unmatched junction nucleotides: 3.

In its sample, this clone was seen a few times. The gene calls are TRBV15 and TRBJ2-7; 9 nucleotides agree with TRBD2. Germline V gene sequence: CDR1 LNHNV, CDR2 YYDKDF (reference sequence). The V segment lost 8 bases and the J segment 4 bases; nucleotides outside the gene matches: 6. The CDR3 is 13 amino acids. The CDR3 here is CATASGTLYEQYF. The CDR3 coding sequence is TGTGCCACCGCTAGCGGGACCCTATACGAGCAGTACTTC.

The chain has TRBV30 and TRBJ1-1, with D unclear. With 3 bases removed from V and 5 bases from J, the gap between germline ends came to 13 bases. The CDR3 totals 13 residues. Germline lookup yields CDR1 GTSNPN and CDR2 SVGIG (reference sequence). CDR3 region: CAWSVSGLTEAFF. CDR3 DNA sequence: TGTGCCTGGAGCGTTTCGGGGTTAACTGAAGCTTTCTTT.

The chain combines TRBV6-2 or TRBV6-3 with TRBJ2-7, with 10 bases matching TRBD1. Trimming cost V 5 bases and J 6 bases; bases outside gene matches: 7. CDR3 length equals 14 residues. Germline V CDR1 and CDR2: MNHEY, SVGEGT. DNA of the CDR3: TGTGCCAGCAGTGCGGGACAGGGGAGAGGCGAGCAGTACTTC. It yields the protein CASSAGQGRGEQYF.

CDR3 in amino acids: CATSSTRAESWNTEAFF. CDR3 nucleotide sequence: TGTGCCACCAGCAGTACGCGGGCCGAGAGCTGGAACACTGAAGCTTTCTTT. The chain is built from TRBV15 and TRBJ1-1; D is unclear. The CDR3 sequence is 17 residues long. The V gene's germline CDR1 is LNHNV and CDR2 YYDKDF (reference sequence). V lost 3 bases, J lost 1 base, and 18 bases lay in between.

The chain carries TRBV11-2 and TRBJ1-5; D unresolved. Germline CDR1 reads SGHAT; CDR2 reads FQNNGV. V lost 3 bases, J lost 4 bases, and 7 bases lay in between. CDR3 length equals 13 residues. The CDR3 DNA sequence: TGTGCCAGCAGCTTTTACGAGAATCAGCCCCAGCATTTT. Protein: CASSFYENQPQHF.